This entry lists 12 T cell receptor beta chains sequenced from one sample in a study of T-cell memory formation after mild COVID-19. TCRdb passed the 5' RACE reads through MiXCR, listing each CDR3 protein once. The sample shows 530,000 or so distinct CDR3 sequences, 15% to 20% of them seen only once. Specimen: PBMCs or a T cell subset sorted from them (not recorded which). The source is an adult woman who had mild COVID-19 (a few samples of this study predate the infection). Cell type and time point are not known.

The V and J genes are TRBV7-9 and TRBJ2-3; D gene unclear. Germline-derived CDR1 and CDR2 are SEHNR and FQNEAQ (reference sequence). The CDR3 totals 15 residues. V lost 5 bases, J lost 2 bases, and 14 bases lay in between. In DNA form, the CDR3 reads TGTGCCAGCAGCCTCAGCGTAAGGTACACAGATACGCAGTATTTT. Protein product: CASSLSVRYTDTQYF.

The chain couples TRBV5-1 to TRBJ2-1; D call uncertain. Trimming pared 0 bases from V and 2 bases from J, leaving 15 bases between. The CDR3 is made up of 17 amino acids. Germline CDR1 and CDR2: SGHRS and YFSETQ. Written as DNA, the CDR3 is TGCGCCAGCAGCTTGGCGTCCGGACCCCTAGCCTACAATGAGCAGTTCTTC. Translating it yields CASSLASGPLAYNEQFF.

The rearrangement joins TRBV10-2 to TRBJ1-1; the match to TRBD1 covers 9 bases. The germline V gene has CDR1 WSHSY and CDR2 SAAADI. V shed 6 bases, J shed 1 base, and the junction held 6 bases outside the gene matches. CDR3 length: 15 residues. DNA of the CDR3: TGCGCCAGCAGGGGACAGGGAATCCGGAACACTGAAGCTTTCTTT. It translates to CASRGQGIRNTEAFF.

The CDR3 region is CASSPRLGQGDGYTF. The CDR3 DNA reads TGTGCCAGCAGCCCTAGACTGGGACAGGGGGATGGCTACACCTTC. The V gene is TRBV7-2, the J gene TRBJ1-2; 11 bases are shared with TRBD1. The V and J ends lost 5 bases and 6 bases, in that order; junction bases with no gene match: 8. CDR3 length: 15 amino acids. The germline CDR1 and CDR2 sequences are SGHTA and FQGNSA.

This clonotype was observed a handful of times. V is TRBV6-4 and J is TRBJ1-3; D remains unclear. From germline, CDR1 is MRHNA and CDR2 SNTAGT. This CDR3 contains 16 residues. Trimming took 6 bases from V and 4 from J, leaving 19 bases between them. CDR3 region: CASSHFGSRSGNTIYF. Here the CDR3 DNA reads TGTGCCAGCAGCCACTTCGGGTCCCGGTCGGGAAACACCATATATTTT.

This clonotype turned up a few times. The CDR3 loop is CASRSFGNRGQYEQYF. DNA for the CDR3: TGTGCCAGCAGGAGCTTTGGGAACAGGGGGCAGTACGAGCAGTACTTC. The rearrangement uses TRBV6-1 and TRBJ2-7, with 9 bases that match TRBD1. Trimming took 6 bases from V and 4 from J; bases not matched to a gene: 13. Germline V gene lookup returns CDR1 MNHNS and CDR2 SASEGT. This CDR3 is 16 amino acids long.

The V and J genes are TRBV6-2 or TRBV6-3 and TRBJ2-1; possible D gene TRBD2, 6 bases. Germline CDR1 reads MNHEY; CDR2 reads SVGEGT. This CDR3 is built from 14 residues. V lost 6 bases to trimming and J lost 1 base, with 10 bases between them. The CDR3 DNA is TGTGCCAGCAGGGACGGGGGATCCTACAATGAGCAGTTCTTC. This sequence encodes CASRDGGSYNEQFF.

The gene calls are TRBV7-9 and TRBJ1-6; 7 bases line up with TRBD1. The CDR3 covers 15 residues. CDR1 is SEHNR and CDR2 is FQNEAQ in the germline V gene (reference sequence). With 3 bases clipped from V and 7 bases from J, the junction kept 6 bases outside the gene matches. The CDR3 sequence is CASSLRQGGNSPLHF. CDR3 sequence (DNA): TGTGCCAGCAGCTTGCGACAGGGTGGGAATTCACCCCTCCACTTT. Full variable domain (remainder filled in from reference TRBV7-9 and TRBJ1-6): DTGVSQNPRHKITKRGQNVTFRCDPISEHNRLYWYRQTLGQGPEFLTYFQNEAQLEKSRLLSDRFSAERPKGSFSTLEIQRTEQGDSAMYLCASSLRQGGNSPLHFGNGTRLTVT.

The chain carries TRBV7-9 and TRBJ2-3, with 10 bases identical to TRBD2. CDR1 SEHNR and CDR2 FQNEAQ come from the germline V gene (reference sequence). Trimming removed 1 base from V and 1 base from J; junction bases left unmatched: 2. CDR3 size: 16 residues. Written as DNA, the CDR3 is TGTGCCAGCAGCTTAGAGAGCGGGAGGGGCACAGATACGCAGTATTTT. Protein: CASSLESGRGTDTQYF.

The rearrangement links TRBV9 to TRBJ2-7; D is ambiguous. The CDR3 has 14 residues. V was trimmed by 4 bases and J by 1 base, leaving 12 bases between them. Germline lookup yields CDR1 SGDLS and CDR2 YYNGEE. DNA of the CDR3: TGTGCCAGCAGCCCAAGAAGGAGTTCCTACGAGCAGTACTTC. This encodes CASSPRRSSYEQYF. Full variable domain (remainder filled in from reference TRBV9 and TRBJ2-7): DSGVTQTPKHLITATGQRVTLRCSPRSGDLSVYWYQQSLDQGLQFLIQYYNGEERAKGNILERFSAQQFPDLHSELNLSSLELGDSALYFCASSPRRSSYEQYFGPGTRLTVT.

The chain recombines TRBV27 with TRBJ1-5; 10 positions agree with TRBD1. The V gene's germline CDR1 is MNHEY and CDR2 SMNVEV (reference sequence). This CDR3 region has 16 residues. After removal of 0 bases from V and 4 bases from J, the junction contained 3 bases not matched to a gene. The CDR3 reads CASSLSGTGANQPQHF. The CDR3 coding sequence is TGTGCCAGCAGTTTATCCGGGACAGGGGCTAATCAGCCCCAGCATTTT.

This clonotype was counted only a few times. The chain couples TRBV5-5 to TRBJ2-2, with D possibly matching TRBD1 (6 bases). In germline, CDR1 is SGHKS, CDR2 YYEKEE (reference sequence). This CDR3 has 18 amino acids. The V gene lost 1 base and the J gene lost 0 bases, with 16 bases spanning the gap. CDR3 residues: CASSLTSPGHSNTGELFF. As DNA, the CDR3 is TGTGCCAGCAGCTTGACCTCCCCGGGACACTCGAACACCGGGGAGCTGTTTTTT.